This is a list of T cell receptor beta chains from one sample in a study of blood T cell repertoires in COVID-19. Assay: immunoSEQ multiplex PCR; the TCRdb copy retains only in-frame clones and omits some. The table shows 100,000 to 150,000 clones, with roughly 88% occurring only once. The sequencing input was peripheral blood. These receptors all stem from a man in his 70s with active COVID-19. CDR3s include the opening cysteine and the closing phenylalanine or tryptophan. The D gene is left open where the match is weak. Rows give clone size only sometimes, using once, few, many, or a class for an expanded clone.

>TRBJ1-5|TRBV6-6|.|.
CASSYEQRGGNQPQHF
TGTGCCAGCAGTTACGAGCAGAGGGGGGGGAATCAGCCCCAGCATTTT
>TRBJ1-5|TRBV30|.|.
CAWSVGLDQPQHF
TGTGCCTGGAGTGTCGGTTTGGATCAGCCCCAGCATTTT
>TRBJ2-3|TRBV7-3|once|.
CASSLVADSANTQYF
TGTGCCAGCAGCTTAGTGGCAGATTCAGCGAATACGCAGTATTTT
>TRBJ1-1|TRBV20-1|.|.
CSAPWTVEAFF
TGCAGTGCTCCCTGGACAGTTGAAGCTTTCTTT
>TRBJ2-2|TRBV18|.|TRBD2
CASSPPGGRDTGELFF
TGTGCCAGCTCACCCCCGGGGGGGCGCGACACCGGGGAGCTGTTTTTT
>TRBJ1-3|TRBV6-5|.|.
CASSLSSGNTIYF
TGTGCCAGCAGCCTCAGCTCTGGAAACACCATATATTTT
>TRBJ1-2|TRBV7-2|.|TRBD1
CASSSDRGGYGYTF
TGTGCCAGCAGCTCTGACAGGGGTGGCTATGGCTACACCTTC
>TRBJ1-2|TRBV18|.|TRBD1
CASSSLDRWDYGYTF
TGTGCCAGCTCATCCTTGGACAGGTGGGACTATGGCTACACCTTC
>TRBJ2-7|TRBV4-1|.|.
CASSQVRGEQYF
TGCGCCAGCAGCCAAGTAAGAGGCGAGCAGTACTTC
>TRBJ2-3|TRBV5-6|.|.
CASSPRPTDTQYF
TGTGCCAGCAGCCCTAGGCCCACAGATACGCAGTATTTT
>TRBJ2-1|TRBV7-2|.|TRBD2
CASSLVGLAGAYEQFF
TGTGCCAGCAGCTTAGTAGGGCTAGCGGGAGCATATGAGCAGTTCTTC
>TRBJ1-2|TRBV30|once|.
CACFMRRSNYGYTF
TGTGCCTGTTTTATGAGGCGATCTAACTATGGCTACACCTTC
>TRBJ2-1|TRBV6-2/TRBV6-3|.|TRBD2
CASSNYRGGSRYNEQFF
TGTGCCAGCAGCAACTACCGAGGCGGGAGTCGATACAATGAGCAGTTCTTC
>TRBJ2-3|TRBV7-6|.|TRBD2
CASSLVGRGTSGTDTQYF
TGTGCCAGCAGCTTAGTCGGGCGCGGGACTAGCGGCACAGATACGCAGTATTTT
>TRBJ2-7|TRBV13|.|TRBD2
CASSFIDGTSGSYEQYF
TGTGCCAGCAGCTTCATCGACGGGACTAGCGGGAGCTACGAGCAGTACTTC
>TRBJ2-7|TRBV19|.|TRBD2
CASSIDSASGSYEQYF
TGTGCCAGTAGTATAGATTCGGCTAGCGGCAGCTACGAGCAGTACTTC
>TRBJ2-1|TRBV24-1|.|TRBD2
CATSDPGLAGGQAAQFF
TGTGCCACCAGTGACCCTGGACTAGCGGGAGGTCAGGCTGCGCAGTTCTTC
>TRBJ2-7|TRBV6-1|few|TRBD1
CASSDPGTGVPEQYF
TGTGCCAGCAGTGATCCCGGGACAGGGGTCCCCGAGCAGTACTTC
>TRBJ2-2|TRBV7-2|.|TRBD2
CASSLGLGGAGELFF
TGTGCCAGCAGCCTGGGACTAGGAGGTGCCGGGGAGCTGTTTTTT
>TRBJ2-3|TRBV6-2/TRBV6-3|.|.
CASSYAAAPSDTQYF
TGTGCCAGCAGTTACGCGGCGGCCCCCTCGGATACGCAGTATTTT
>TRBJ1-1|TRBV19|few|TRBD1
CASRGTGLNTEAFF
TGTGCCAGTAGAGGGACAGGGCTGAACACTGAAGCTTTCTTT
>TRBJ2-2|TRBV5-1|.|TRBD1
CASSHPGQGFNTGELFF
TGCGCCAGCAGCCACCCGGGACAGGGTTTTAACACCGGGGAGCTGTTTTTT
>TRBJ1-2|TRBV7-2|.|TRBD1
CASSLGARGQNYGYTF
TGTGCCAGCAGCTTAGGTGCTCGGGGACAGAACTATGGCTACACCTTC
>TRBJ1-4|TRBV5-4|.|.
CASSLRNRPEKLFF
TGTGCCAGCAGCTTGCGGAACAGGCCTGAAAAACTGTTTTTT
>TRBJ2-5|TRBV7-6|.|.
CASSPGPRVETQYF
TGTGCCAGCAGCCCGGGTCCCAGGGTGGAGACCCAGTACTTC
>TRBJ2-5|TRBV6-2/TRBV6-3|few|TRBD1
CASSLRDRRQETQYF
TGTGCCAGCAGCCTCCGGGACAGGCGCCAAGAGACCCAGTACTTC
>TRBJ1-4|TRBV6-5|.|.
CASSYDRGDREKLFF
TGTGCCAGCAGTTACGACCGGGGGGATCGGGAAAAACTGTTTTTT
>TRBJ2-2|TRBV9|.|.
CASARGTGELFF
TGTGCCAGCGCTAGGGGCACCGGGGAGCTGTTTTTT
>TRBJ1-4|TRBV6-5|once|.
CASSLGGVDEKLFF
TGTGCCAGCAGTCTAGGGGGTGTAGATGAAAAACTGTTTTTT
>TRBJ1-4|TRBV28|once|.
CASSTLRGATNEKLFF
TGTGCCAGCAGTACCCTCCGCGGGGCAACTAATGAAAAACTGTTTTTT
>TRBJ2-3|TRBV9|.|TRBD2
CASSGQAGEGPDTQYF
TGTGCCAGCAGCGGGCAAGCGGGAGAAGGGCCAGATACGCAGTATTTT
>TRBJ2-3|TRBV19|.|TRBD1
CASSTPGQGGDTQYF
TGTGCCAGTAGTACCCCGGGACAGGGTGGCGATACGCAGTATTTT
>TRBJ2-1|TRBV5-1|.|TRBD2
CASSSDGLAGPPRVNEQFF
TGCGCCAGCAGCTCGGACGGGCTAGCGGGACCTCCGCGGGTTAATGAGCAGTTCTTC
>TRBJ2-3|TRBV28|.|.
CASTSSTDTQYF
TGTGCCAGCACATCATCCACAGATACGCAGTATTTT
>TRBJ2-5|TRBV7-9|.|.
CASSRRGPETQYF
TGTGCCAGCAGCCGGAGAGGGCCGGAGACCCAGTACTTC
>TRBJ2-5|TRBV6-2/TRBV6-3|.|.
CASSMEGRLLGRETQYF
TGTGCCAGCAGCATGGAGGGCAGGCTACTTGGAAGGGAGACCCAGTACTTC
>TRBJ1-5|TRBV6-5|.|.
CASSYGQNSNQPQHF
TGTGCCAGCAGTTACGGGCAGAATAGCAATCAGCCCCAGCATTTT
>TRBJ1-1|TRBV10-2|once|TRBD1
CASLGPGQGNTEAFF
TGCGCCAGTTTAGGGCCGGGACAGGGGAACACTGAAGCTTTCTTT
>TRBJ2-1|TRBV19|.|TRBD2
CASSAAGTSGANEQFF
TGTGCCAGTAGTGCCGCCGGGACTAGCGGGGCCAATGAGCAGTTCTTC
>TRBJ1-2|TRBV5-5|.|.
CASSLGSGGYTF
TGTGCCAGCAGCTTGGGATCAGGGGGCTACACCTTC
>TRBJ2-5|TRBV12-5|.|TRBD2
CASAASGSRETQYF
TGTGCTAGTGCCGCTAGCGGGAGCAGGGAGACCCAGTACTTC
>TRBJ1-4|TRBV28|.|.
CASSRRQPTNEKLFF
TGTGCCAGCAGTCGGAGACAGCCAACTAATGAAAAACTGTTTTTT
>TRBJ2-3|TRBV3-1/TRBV3-2|.|TRBD2
CASSQMGREGAYPQYF
TGTGCCAGCAGCCAAATGGGGCGGGAGGGGGCCTATCCGCAGTATTTT
>TRBJ1-3|TRBV30|.|.
CAWTYRSNTIYF
TGTGCCTGGACCTACCGGAGCAACACCATATATTTT
>TRBJ2-7|TRBV30|.|TRBD2
CAWSVTGGGYEQYF
TGTGCCTGGAGTGTAACGGGAGGGGGCTACGAGCAGTACTTC
>TRBJ2-3|TRBV11-2|.|.
CASSHVEDTQYF
TGTGCCAGCAGCCACGTTGAGGATACGCAGTATTTT
>TRBJ1-2|TRBV30|.|TRBD1
CAWRGSGTVYGYTF
TGTGCCTGGAGGGGGAGTGGGACAGTCTATGGCTACACCTTC
>TRBJ2-7|TRBV7-2|.|.
CASSLNLGGASSYEQYF
TGTGCCAGCAGCTTAAATTTGGGCGGGGCGAGCTCCTACGAGCAGTACTTC
>TRBJ2-3|TRBV3-1/TRBV3-2|.|TRBD2
CASARGLAGITDTQYF
TGTGCCAGCGCTCGGGGACTAGCGGGTATCACAGATACGCAGTATTTT
>TRBJ1-5|TRBV18|.|TRBD1
CASSPTGGGYQPQHF
TGTGCCAGCTCCCCCACAGGGGGCGGTTACCAGCCCCAGCATTTT
>TRBJ2-2|TRBV18|.|TRBD1
CASSQDRVGTGELFF
TGTGCCAGCTCACAGGACAGGGTCGGCACCGGGGAGCTGTTTTTT
>TRBJ1-1|TRBV19|.|.
CASNLIQGQAEAFF
TGTGCCAGTAATCTAATACAGGGTCAGGCTGAAGCTTTCTTT
>TRBJ2-2|TRBV2|.|TRBD2
CASSVTSGRGSGELFF
TGTGCCAGCAGTGTTACTAGCGGGAGAGGGTCCGGGGAGCTGTTTTTT
>TRBJ1-3|TRBV5-6|.|TRBD1
CASSFWTGRDTIYF
TGTGCCAGCAGCTTCTGGACAGGGCGAGACACCATATATTTT
>TRBJ1-1|TRBV12-3/TRBV12-4|.|.
CASGRRRNTEAFF
TGTGCCAGCGGTCGGAGGAGGAACACTGAAGCTTTCTTT
>TRBJ1-6|TRBV6-5|.|TRBD1
CASEFTGGAGPLHF
TGTGCCAGTGAATTCACAGGGGGCGCGGGACCCCTCCACTTT
>TRBJ2-6|TRBV15|once|.
CATSYDRPNSGANVLTF
TGTGCCACCAGCTATGACAGGCCGAACTCTGGGGCCAACGTCCTGACTTTC